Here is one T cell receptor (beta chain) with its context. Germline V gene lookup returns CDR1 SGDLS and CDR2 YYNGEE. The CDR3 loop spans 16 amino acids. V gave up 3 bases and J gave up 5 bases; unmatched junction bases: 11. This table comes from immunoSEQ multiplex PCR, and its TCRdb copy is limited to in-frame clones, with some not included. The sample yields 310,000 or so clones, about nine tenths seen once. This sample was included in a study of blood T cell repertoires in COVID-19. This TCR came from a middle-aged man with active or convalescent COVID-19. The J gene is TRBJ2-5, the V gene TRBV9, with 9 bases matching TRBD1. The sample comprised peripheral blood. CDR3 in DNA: TGTGCCAGCAGCGCTACTACAGGGGGCAGGTGGGAGACCCAGTACTTC. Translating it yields CASSATTGGRWETQYF.